This T cell receptor beta chain was sequenced for a study of cytomegalovirus exposure and HLA in healthy donors. Overall study results and limits: The CMV antigen specificity of a few CMV-associated chains was confirmed through in vitro analysis.

Vbeta (60) and Jbeta (13) primers were used in the PCR. Clones were sequenced by immunoSEQ multiplex PCR, and TCRdb holds only the in-frame ones, with some missing. The sample contains approximately 210,000 clones, over 75% of which appear only once. To note about this clone: Its cognate antigen is unknown.

This CDR3 region has 15 residues. The germline CDR1 and CDR2 sequences are SQVTM and ANQGSEA. The ends lost 4 bases at V and 5 bases at J; junction bases unmatched: 9. Nominally healthy donors provided the samples, though records likely missed some immune exposures. This clonotype originated in a woman aged 45-65 years in good health and CMV-seropositive. The gene calls are TRBV29-1 and TRBJ2-7; 12 bases fit TRBD1. The sample taken for sequencing was PBMCs. This CDR3 is CSVGVSGQGANEQYF. CDR3 DNA sequence: TGCAGCGTTGGGGTTTCGGGACAGGGGGCCAACGAGCAGTACTTC.